This TCR beta chain was sequenced during a study of T cells in Graves' hyperthyroidism and ophthalmopathy. The CDR3 extends over 17 amino acids. Looked up from germline, CDR1 is MNHEY and CDR2 is SVGAGI. Trimming took 0 bases from V and 3 from J, leaving 15 bases between them. RNA transcripts gave rise to amplified TCR beta CDR3 regions. With the HTBI primer set, the TCR CDR3 went through a first round of RT-PCR. MiXCR, run by TCRdb on the multiplex PCR reads, gives a single entry per CDR3 protein. The data hold a few hundred thousand distinct CDR3 sequences, with approximately 13% observed a single time.

Sequenced: blood. The rearrangement uses TRBV6-5 and TRBJ2-4, with TRBD1 as a possible D gene (5 bases). This TCR came from a man between 25 and 39 years old with Graves' hyperthyroidism that later progressed to Graves' ophthalmopathy. CDR3 nucleotides: TGTGCCAGCAGTTACTCGACCGCAGGGTGGGGCAAAAACATTCAGTACTTC. This gives the protein CASSYSTAGWGKNIQYF.